This T cell receptor beta chain was obtained from a study of control samples from healthy donors and cancer patients (dated by TCRdb to between 2020 and 2021). A note on this clone: Its antigen is unknown. Base quality data are lacking; no much larger clone is found one base away.

Library creation used the immunoSEQ multiplex PCR assay. In TCRdb, the immuneACCESS table is reduced to in-frame sequences with V and J assigned. These tables do not hold every clone; where another copy was compared, an unresolved V gene accounts for under half, and the others remain unexplained. The sample table lists tens of thousands of clones, approximately 90% of them with a count of one. The top ten clones comprise about 6% of the sample. Spanning cysteine to phenylalanine, the CDR3 consists of 12 amino acids. Only the CDR3 part of the read is kept: 36 bases, read in frame from the first base.

Here the chain combines TRBV12-2 and TRBJ1-1. TRBV12-2 is marked as a pseudogene. The sample taken for sequencing was PBMCs. The receptor's source is a man aged 55 to 70 with colorectal cancer. The CDR3 reads as follows: CASLNRDTEAFF. The bases are TGTGCAAGTCTCAACCGGGACACTGAAGCTTTCTTT.